This TCR beta chain was sequenced for a study of cytomegalovirus exposure and HLA in healthy donors. V was pared by 5 bases and J by 5 bases, with 6 bases of the junction left unmatched. This CDR3 comprises 15 residues. Germline loops: CDR1 MNHNY, CDR2 SVGAGI (reference sequence). PCR used 60 Vbeta primers and 13 Jbeta primers. The data were produced by immunoSEQ multiplex PCR, yet TCRdb's version contains in-frame clones alone and is incomplete. The sample holds about 130,000 clones; approximately 70% are singletons and the top ten take 2% to 2.5%. The V and J genes are TRBV6-6 and TRBJ2-1, with 10 bases lining up with TRBD2. The receptor was derived from a woman aged 60-70 years in good health and CMV-seropositive. The sequenced sample was PBMCs. CDR3 amino acids: CASSPAGGRHNEQFF. In nucleotides, the CDR3 is TGTGCCAGCAGTCCAGCGGGAGGGAGACACAATGAGCAGTTCTTC.